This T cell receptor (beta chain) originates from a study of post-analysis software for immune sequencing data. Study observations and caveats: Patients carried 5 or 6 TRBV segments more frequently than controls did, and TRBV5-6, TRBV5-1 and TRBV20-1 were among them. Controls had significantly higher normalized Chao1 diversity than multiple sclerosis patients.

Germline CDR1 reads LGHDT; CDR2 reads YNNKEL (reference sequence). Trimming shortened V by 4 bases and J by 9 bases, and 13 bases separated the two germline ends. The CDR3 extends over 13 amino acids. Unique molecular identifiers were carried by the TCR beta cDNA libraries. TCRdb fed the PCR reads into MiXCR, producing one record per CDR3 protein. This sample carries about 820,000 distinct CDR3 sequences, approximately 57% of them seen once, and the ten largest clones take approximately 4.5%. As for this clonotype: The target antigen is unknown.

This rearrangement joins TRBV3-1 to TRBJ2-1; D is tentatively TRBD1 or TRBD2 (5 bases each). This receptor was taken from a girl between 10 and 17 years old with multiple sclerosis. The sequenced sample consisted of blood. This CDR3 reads CASSPRGLGEQFF. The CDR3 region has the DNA TGTGCCAGCAGCCCGAGGGGCCTGGGTGAGCAGTTCTTC.